This T cell receptor (beta chain) was retrieved from a study of T cell repertoires in cytomegalovirus infection (dated by TCRdb to the late 2010s). Background on the whole study: Alongside well-studied HLA-B-restricted epitopes, the peptide stimulations were aimed at recently identified HLA-C-restricted CMV epitopes, whose presentation resists viral immunomodulation. Donor HLA type was relevant to the analysis, as public TCR beta signatures indicated carriage of CMV infection together with the matching HLA type. What the study reported, not specific to this receptor: The ex vivo response was dominated by HLA-C-restricted CMV-specific TCR beta clonotypes, and the single most frequent clonotype in two of eight donors was supplied by these HLA-C-restricted clonotypes. Carriers of CMV infection plus the relevant HLA type were discriminated by the cumulative frequency of public TCR beta family members in the study cohort and in an independent roughly 350-donor cohort.

Reading the germline V gene (reference sequence) gives CDR1 LNHNV and CDR2 YYDKDF. The CDR3 contains 17 residues, cysteine and phenylalanine counted. The sequence is cut down to CDR3 DNA, 51 bases in frame from base 1. Relative to germline, V is missing 3 bases and J is missing 3 bases, with 8 bases of the junction outside any gene match. This clonotype has a count of ten or more. This clone's antigen is unknown. Base quality data are lacking; no much larger clone is found one base away. The data were produced on an Illumina HiSeq 1500. TCRdb trimmed the raw reads at Q25, called clones with MiXCR and kept productive beta chains. Entries are consolidated by CDR3 protein sequence, retaining the most common genes and DNA. The sample yields roughly 340,000 distinct CDR3 sequences; almost 30% were counted once. 20% of the sample rests with the top ten. Interpreted using the paper, the treatment or condition label stands for: in vitro stimulation with specific CMV peptide epitopes to enrich CMV-specific T cells.

In this chain, TRBV15 is recombined with TRBJ2-1, and 10 bases in between align with TRBD2. The TCR comes from a human donor in good health (CMV status not recorded). Some clones in this sample may be carry-over from other donors' samples. The sample here was cultured PBMCs, taken from culture after CMV antigen stimulation. The nucleotide sequence reads as follows: TGTGCCACCAGCAGGGGGGTGGCTAGCGGGAGCTACAATGAGCAGTTCTTC. Translated, it gives CATSRGVASGSYNEQFF.